The entry that follows covers one TCR beta chain sequence. This entry belongs to a study of T-cell memory formation after mild COVID-19. TCRdb redid the calling of the 5' RACE reads with MiXCR, one entry per CDR3 protein. The table has 560,000 or so distinct CDR3 sequences, 17% seen once. The CDR3 has 14 residues. V lost 6 bases and J lost 3, with 11 bases in between. The gene calls are TRBV12-3 or TRBV12-4 and TRBJ2-2; D is possibly TRBD2 (6 bases). Sequenced sample: PBMCs or a T cell subset sorted from them (not recorded which). This TCR was sampled from an adult woman who had mild COVID-19 (a few samples of this study predate the infection). Cell type and time point are not known. CDR3: CASRWTTYTGELFF. CDR3 bases: TGTGCCAGCAGGTGGACTACTTACACCGGGGAGCTGTTTTTT.